This entry lists 8 T cell receptor beta chains sequenced from one sample in a study of a mutant IDH1 vaccine in newly diagnosed glioma. Sequencing used immunoSEQ multiplex PCR; TCRdb keeps in-frame clones, though not all of them. The data show about 29,000 clones, more than 70% seen once. Their antigen targets remain unknown. Regarding time point: week 23, last vaccination. The study gave 300 ug of mutant IDH1 20-mer peptide per vaccine dose, with topical imiquimod. The sequencing used PBMCs, collected from a glioma patient whose treatment included an IDH1 peptide vaccine. These receptors came from a woman aged 18-29 years with glioma.

In DNA, the CDR3 is TGCGCCAGCAGCTTGGATCTCTCGACGGTGTCCTACGAGCAGTACTTC. It specifies CASSLDLSTVSYEQYF. This chain links TRBV5-1 with TRBJ2-7; no definite D call. This CDR3 comprises 16 residues. CDR1 is SGHRS, CDR2 YFSETQ, per germline. Trimming removed 0 bases at V and 1 base at J, with 14 bases between.

The rearrangement links TRBV11-3 to TRBJ1-1; 7 nucleotides agree with TRBD1. The CDR3 sequence is 16 residues long. The ends lost 8 bases at V and 0 bases at J; junction bases unmatched: 12. In germline, CDR1 is SGHNT, CDR2 YENEEA. The CDR3 loop is CASGSSGGPLNTEAFF. CDR3 in DNA: TGTGCCAGCGGATCGTCAGGGGGGCCCCTGAACACTGAAGCTTTCTTT.

This clone was found a few times. The chain couples TRBV5-1 to TRBJ1-5; D ambiguous. Trimming shortened V by 0 bases and J by 9 bases, and 16 bases separated the two germline ends. CDR3 length: 15 residues. CDR1 and CDR2 (germline): SGHRS, YFSETQ. CDR3 in DNA: TGCGCCAGCAGCTTGGAGGGAGGGTCGTCTCGGCCCCAGCATTTT. Translation gives CASSLEGGSSRPQHF.

The genes are TRBV11-2 and TRBJ1-1; D gene unclear. The CDR3 extends over 13 amino acids. The V end lost 2 bases, the J end lost 7 bases, and 11 bases lay between the germline ends. Germline V gives CDR1 SGHAT, CDR2 FQNNGV. CDR3 sequence: CASSLSPASEAFF. CDR3 coding DNA: TGTGCCAGCAGCTTATCACCAGCCAGTGAAGCTTTCTTT.

The gene calls are TRBV7-2 and TRBJ1-1; tentatively, D is TRBD1 (5 bases). Germline V gene lookup returns CDR1 SGHTA and CDR2 FQGNSA. The V end lost 1 base, the J end lost 6 bases, and 18 bases lay between the germline ends. This CDR3 contains 16 residues. The CDR3 region has the DNA TGTGCCAGCAGCTTAGAAGGAAAGGGGCCAATCTCTGAAGCTTTCTTT. This codes for CASSLEGKGPISEAFF.

This clone was seen a few times. CDR3: CASRLIGRAAETQYF. Here the CDR3 DNA reads TGTGCCAGCAGGCTCATAGGCAGGGCAGCAGAGACCCAGTACTTC. The V call is TRBV6-5, the J call TRBJ2-5, with D maybe TRBD1 (5 bases). The CDR3 spans 15 residues. Looked up from germline, CDR1 is MNHEY and CDR2 is SVGAGI. Trimming took off 6 bases at V and 4 bases at J, with 18 bases between the two ends.

The chain carries TRBV5-6 and TRBJ2-1, with TRBD1 matching 7 bases. Germline V gene sequence: CDR1 SGHDT, CDR2 YYEEEE. V lost 4 bases, J lost 0 bases, and 7 bases stayed unmatched. The CDR3 covers 16 residues. The CDR3 DNA follows: TGTGCCAGCAGCACCCCAGGGGGAAGCTCCTACAATGAGCAGTTCTTC. It yields the protein CASSTPGGSSYNEQFF.

This clone was detected only a few times. The CDR3 DNA reads TGCGCCAGCGGGTTGGGGTTGCCGGGCACTGAAGCTTTCTTT. It translates to CASGLGLPGTEAFF. The chain recombines TRBV4-3 with TRBJ1-1; D is undetermined. CDR1 and CDR2 (germline): LGHNA, YSLEER. Trimming left V 8 bases short and J 4 bases short, with 17 bases between. The CDR3 spans 14 residues.